Below, 6 T cell receptor beta chains from the same sample are listed, as sequenced in a study of blood T cells in healthy people across ages. A second PCR of 7 to 11 cycles used a sample-barcoded 5' primer and a J-beta primer mix. One entry per CDR3 protein, called by TCRdb with MiXCR from the 5' RACE reads. In the table there are about 800,000 distinct CDR3 sequences, 58% of which are singletons. The source material was blood. The receptor source for this set is a man in his thirties or forties in good health.

The CDR3 DNA reads as TGTGCCAGCAGCCGACGAGGAGGGTATCCGCCAGATACGCAGTATTTT. Protein sequence: CASSRRGGYPPDTQYF. The gene calls are TRBV7-2 and TRBJ2-3, with D tentatively TRBD2 (6 bases). Germline loops: CDR1 SGHTA, CDR2 FQGNSA. V was cut by 5 bases and J by 4 bases, with 19 bases left in between. The CDR3 extends over 16 amino acids.

V gene TRBV28 combines with J gene TRBJ2-3, with no clear D. This CDR3 is built from 17 residues. Trimming removed 5 bases at V and 2 bases at J, with 20 bases between. Germline V CDR1 and CDR2: MDHEN, SYDVKM. The CDR3 nucleotides are TGTGCCAGCAGTCCCCCCCCGAGCGTCTACCTCACAGATACGCAGTATTTT. Translating it yields CASSPPPSVYLTDTQYF. The complete variable domain, with remaining parts taken from reference TRBV28 and TRBJ2-3, reads DVKVTQSSRYLVKRTGEKVFLECVQDMDHENMFWYRQDPGLGLRLIYFSYDVKMKEKGDIPEGYSVSREKKERFSLILESASTNQTSMYLCASSPPPSVYLTDTQYFGPGTRLTVL.

The chain links TRBV4-2 to TRBJ2-1; 7 positions agree with TRBD2. Trimming took 6 bases from V and 0 from J; bases not matched to a gene: 5. The CDR3 is 15 amino acids. Germline values: CDR1 LGHNA, CDR2 YNFKEQ. The CDR3 reads CASRQLARSYNEQFF. The CDR3, as DNA: TGTGCCAGCAGACAACTAGCGCGCTCCTACAATGAGCAGTTCTTC.

This clonotype has a handful of counts. The V gene is TRBV12-3 or TRBV12-4, the J gene TRBJ2-7; the D gene is possibly TRBD2 (6 bases). The V end lost 7 bases, the J end lost 2 bases, and 15 bases lay between the germline ends. There are 14 residues in the CDR3. The CDR3 bases are TGTGCCAGCACCTCTGGACGGGAGACCTACGAGCAGTACTTC. Amino acid sequence: CASTSGRETYEQYF.

This chain joins TRBV7-9 and TRBJ2-1; D gene uncertain. Germline V gene sequence: CDR1 SEHNR, CDR2 FQNEAQ (reference sequence). Trimming cost V 2 bases and J 9 bases, with 11 bases left between them. The CDR3 sequence is 13 residues long. CDR3 amino acids: CASSLQVASEQFF. In nucleotides, the CDR3 is TGTGCCAGCAGCTTACAGGTTGCAAGTGAGCAGTTCTTC.

This clonotype has more than one count but fewer than ten. The rearrangement joins TRBV20-1 to TRBJ2-7, with 8 bases identical to TRBD2. The V gene end was trimmed by 5 bases and the J gene end by 6 bases; junction bases not matched to a gene: 12. The CDR3 has 14 amino acids. Germline CDR1 and CDR2: DFQATT and SNEGSKA (reference sequence). The CDR3 is CSAEGGSGSSEQYF. CDR3 nucleotides: TGCAGTGCTGAGGGGGGGAGCGGGAGTTCCGAGCAGTACTTC.